This passage covers 21 T cell receptor beta chains from one sample sequenced in a study of T cell repertoires in cytomegalovirus infection. TCRdb reprocessed the reads with MiXCR, giving one entry per CDR3 protein. The data hold roughly 920,000 distinct CDR3 sequences, with 31% observed a single time. Antigens of these TCRs are unknown. Sequenced here: cultured CD8+ T cells from PBMCs, sampled from culture after CMV antigen stimulation. These receptors all come from a human donor in good health (CMV status not recorded). Some clones in this sample may be carry-over from other donors' samples.

Comments on this clonotype: No conserved phenylalanine or tryptophan ends this CDR3, so it is likely a read error. V and J are TRBV5-6 and TRBJ1-5; D may be TRBD1 (6 bases). Germline V CDR1 and CDR2: SGHDT, YYEEEE. Trimming pared 4 bases from V and 5 bases from J, leaving 10 bases between. The CDR3 extends over 13 amino acids. The CDR3 loop reads CASSQAGDQPQHY. The CDR3, as DNA: TGTGCCAGCAGCCAGGCAGGGGATCAGCCCCAGCATTAT.

The chain uses TRBV7-9 and TRBJ1-1; D may be TRBD1 (5 bases). Trimming removed 5 bases from V and 0 bases from J, with 10 bases in between. The germline V gene has CDR1 SEHNR and CDR2 FQNEAQ (reference sequence). There are 14 residues in the CDR3. The DNA of the CDR3 is TGTGCCAGCAGCGCCAGGGTACTGAACACTGAAGCTTTCTTT. Its protein product is CASSARVLNTEAFF. The variable domain in full, with the rest retrieved from reference TRBV7-9 and TRBJ1-1, is DTGVSQNPRHKITKRGQNVTFRCDPISEHNRLYWYRQTLGQGPEFLTYFQNEAQLEKSRLLSDRFSAERPKGSFSTLEIQRTEQGDSAMYLCASSARVLNTEAFFGQGTRLTVV.

This clonotype was detected only a few times. The CDR3 DNA follows: TGTGCCTCGCCGAAGGGGCGTGGAGATACGCAGTATTTT. It codes for CASPKGRGDTQYF. The gene calls are TRBV2 and TRBJ2-3, with a tentative D call TRBD1 (5 bases). V shed 11 bases and J shed 5 bases, with 17 bases lying between them. Germline assignment: CDR1 SNHLY and CDR2 FYNNEI. This CDR3 has 13 residues.

The V call is TRBV3-1, the J call TRBJ2-3; 11 nucleotides agree with TRBD2. Germline trimming cut 0 bases from V and 0 bases from J; bases unmatched to any gene: 5. The CDR3 is 18 residues long. Germline CDR1 reads LGHDT; CDR2 reads YNNKEL (reference sequence). In DNA, the CDR3 is TGTGCCAGCAGCCAAGAATTGACTAGCGGGGAAAGCACAGATACGCAGTATTTT. This sequence encodes CASSQELTSGESTDTQYF.

The CDR3, as DNA: TGTGCCATCAGTGGGAGGGAGACCTACGAGCAGTACTTC. Protein: CAISGRETYEQYF. The V call is TRBV10-3, the J call TRBJ2-7, with a possible D match to TRBD2 (6 bases). Deletions cut 4 bases from V and 2 bases from J, with 9 bases between. CDR3 length: 13 residues. Germline values: CDR1 ENHRY, CDR2 SYGVKD.

This clonotype was seen more than once but under ten times. The chain carries TRBV12-3 or TRBV12-4 and TRBJ1-2, with D perhaps matching TRBD1 (5 bases). The V gene lost 3 bases and the J gene lost 3 bases, with 17 bases spanning the gap. This CDR3 has 16 residues. The chain's CDR3 is CASSFLSRGGDYGYTF. The CDR3 DNA sequence: TGTGCCAGCAGTTTTTTAAGCCGCGGGGGAGACTATGGCTACACCTTC.

As regards this clonotype: Sequence at one end of the junction differs from germline and may be a read error. This chain links TRBV7-6 with TRBJ2-3; 8 bases match TRBD2. Germline CDR1 and CDR2: SGHVS and FNYEAQ. CDR3 length: 15 residues. In nucleotides, the CDR3 is TGTGCTAGCAGCCCGGGGGTAGCGGGGCCCCTAGCGCAGTATTTT. This encodes CASSPGVAGPLAQYF.

The chain employs TRBV19 and TRBJ2-1, with D tentatively TRBD1 or TRBD2 (5 bases each). V lost 5 bases and J lost 1, with 12 bases in between. This CDR3 has 15 residues. Per germline, CDR1 LNHDA and CDR2 SQIVND (reference sequence). This chain's CDR3 is CASSPGWGSYNEQFF. The CDR3 DNA follows: TGTGCCAGTAGTCCAGGGTGGGGGTCCTACAATGAGCAGTTCTTC.

This clonotype was counted between two and nine times. V is TRBV12-3 or TRBV12-4 and J is TRBJ1-1; D unclear. V lost 0 bases and J 0 bases, leaving 17 bases between the germline ends. The CDR3 totals 18 residues. The CDR3 here is CASSLASRSTDMNTEAFF. Here the CDR3 DNA reads TGTGCCAGCAGTTTAGCGTCCAGGTCTACAGACATGAACACTGAAGCTTTCTTT.

This clonotype was detected many times. The genes are TRBV6-1 and TRBJ2-1; a possible D gene is TRBD1 (6 bases). The CDR3 has 20 residues. Germline loops: CDR1 MNHNS, CDR2 SASEGT. V lost 7 bases and J 0 bases, leaving 28 bases between the germline ends. The CDR3 DNA reads as TGTGCCAGCAACCTAGGAGGTGGGACAACGCGGTCTAGCTCCTACAATGAGCAGTTCTTC. This gives the protein CASNLGGGTTRSSSYNEQFF.

The CDR3, as DNA: TGTGCCAGCAGCGAGGACAGGACGGACAACAATGAGCAGTTCTTC. Protein: CASSEDRTDNNEQFF. The chain combines TRBV25-1 with TRBJ2-1, with 7 bases lining up with TRBD1. J lost 5 bases, V lost 6 bases, and 10 bases had no gene match. There are 15 residues in the CDR3. Germline CDR1 MGHDK, CDR2 SYGVNS.

The V and J genes are TRBV12-3 or TRBV12-4 and TRBJ2-1; 10 bases fit TRBD2. CDR3 length: 16 residues. V shed 6 bases and J 15 bases; nucleotides not matched to a gene: 20. The DNA of the CDR3 is TGTGCCAGCAGCCCGAGCGGGGGGGCCGATATGTGGGGCAGGTTCTTC. Translating it yields CASSPSGGADMWGRFF.

This chain joins TRBV12-5 and TRBJ2-2, with unresolved D. This CDR3 comprises 12 residues. Deletions cut 11 bases from V and 0 bases from J, with 7 bases between. Per germline, CDR1 LGHNT and CDR2 FRNRAP. CDR3: CASLANTGELFF. CDR3 sequence (DNA): TGTGCTTCTCTAGCGAACACCGGGGAGCTGTTTTTT.

V is TRBV20-1 and J is TRBJ2-2, with D tentatively TRBD1 (5 bases). The CDR3 is 14 amino acids. Looked up from germline, CDR1 is DFQATT and CDR2 is SNEGSKA (reference sequence). With 6 bases removed from V and 3 bases from J, the gap between germline ends came to 14 bases. The CDR3 sequence: CSAVDGAYTGELFF. The CDR3 DNA is TGCAGTGCCGTAGATGGGGCCTACACCGGGGAGCTGTTTTTT.

The chain has TRBV4-3 and TRBJ1-2; D gene unclear. V was cut by 1 base and J by 4 bases, with 13 bases left in between. CDR1 LGHNA and CDR2 YSLEER come from the germline V gene. The length of the CDR3 is 15 residues. DNA for the CDR3: TGCGCCAGCAGCCAAGGATCCGGGTCGGGCTATGGCTACACCTTC. It encodes CASSQGSGSGYGYTF.

There are many counts of this clonotype. The CDR3 loop is CASSWGGIPDTQYF. CDR3 nucleotides: TGTGCCAGCAGCTGGGGGGGGATCCCAGATACGCAGTATTTT. The chain is built from TRBV7-8 and TRBJ2-3; 7 nucleotides match TRBD2. The V segment lost 4 bases and the J segment 4 bases; nucleotides outside the gene matches: 5. CDR3 size: 14 residues. Germline V gene lookup returns CDR1 SGHVS and CDR2 FQNEAQ.

The V gene is TRBV7-8, the J gene TRBJ2-2; no firm D call. This CDR3 spans 12 amino acids. From germline, CDR1 is SGHVS and CDR2 FQNEAQ. The V end lost 9 bases, the J end lost 3 bases, and 8 bases lay between the germline ends. CDR3 region: CARGSDTGELFF. The CDR3 nucleotides are TGTGCCAGAGGGTCCGACACCGGGGAGCTGTTTTTT.

V and J are TRBV2 and TRBJ2-3, with 10 bases identical to TRBD2. The V gene end was trimmed by 6 bases and the J gene end by 2 bases; junction bases not matched to a gene: 8. Germline V lookup: CDR1 SNHLY, CDR2 FYNNEI. The CDR3 is 16 residues long. Written as DNA, the CDR3 is TGTGCCAGCAGCCCCCTAGCGGGGGATCTCACAGATACGCAGTATTTT. Encoded protein: CASSPLAGDLTDTQYF.

The chain carries TRBV6-6 and TRBJ2-1, with a weak D call TRBD2 (5 bases). The germline V and J ends were trimmed by 2 bases and 10 bases, with 12 bases remaining between them. This CDR3 spans 13 amino acids. The germline gives CDR1 MNHNY, CDR2 SVGAGI (reference sequence). The CDR3: CASSYPSSGEQFF. The CDR3 DNA follows: TGTGCCAGCAGTTACCCCTCCTCGGGGGAGCAGTTCTTC.

This clonotype has just a few counts. The chain joins TRBV28 to TRBJ2-7, with 9 nucleotides matching TRBD1. The CDR3 length is 14 residues. Germline lookup yields CDR1 MDHEN and CDR2 SYDVKM. With V trimmed by 5 bases and J by 4 bases, 6 bases remained unmatched. The CDR3, as DNA: TGTGCCAGCAGTGACGGGACAGGGACGTACGAGCAGTACGTC. This codes for CASSDGTGTYEQYV.

This clonotype was seen only a few times. The rearrangement links TRBV15 to TRBJ2-7, with 10 positions matching TRBD1. V was pared by 5 bases and J by 3 bases, with 1 base of the junction left unmatched. The CDR3 length is 13 residues. Germline lookup yields CDR1 LNHNV and CDR2 YYDKDF (reference sequence). CDR3 sequence reads: CATSRDRGYEQYV. The DNA of the CDR3 is TGTGCCACCAGCCGGGACAGGGGCTACGAGCAGTACGTC.